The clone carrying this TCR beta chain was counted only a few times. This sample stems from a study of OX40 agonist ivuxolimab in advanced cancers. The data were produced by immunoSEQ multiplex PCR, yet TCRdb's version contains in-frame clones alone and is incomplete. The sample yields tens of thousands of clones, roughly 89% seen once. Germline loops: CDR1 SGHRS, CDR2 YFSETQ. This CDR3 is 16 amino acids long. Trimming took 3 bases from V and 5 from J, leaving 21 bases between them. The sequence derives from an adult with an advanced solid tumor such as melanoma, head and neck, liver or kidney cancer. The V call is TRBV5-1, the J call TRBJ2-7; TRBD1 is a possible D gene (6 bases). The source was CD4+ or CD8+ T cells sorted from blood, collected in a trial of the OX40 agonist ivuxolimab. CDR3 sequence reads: CASSSWPTGSGNEQYF. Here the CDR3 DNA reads TGCGCCAGCAGCTCATGGCCGACAGGCTCAGGGAACGAGCAGTACTTC.